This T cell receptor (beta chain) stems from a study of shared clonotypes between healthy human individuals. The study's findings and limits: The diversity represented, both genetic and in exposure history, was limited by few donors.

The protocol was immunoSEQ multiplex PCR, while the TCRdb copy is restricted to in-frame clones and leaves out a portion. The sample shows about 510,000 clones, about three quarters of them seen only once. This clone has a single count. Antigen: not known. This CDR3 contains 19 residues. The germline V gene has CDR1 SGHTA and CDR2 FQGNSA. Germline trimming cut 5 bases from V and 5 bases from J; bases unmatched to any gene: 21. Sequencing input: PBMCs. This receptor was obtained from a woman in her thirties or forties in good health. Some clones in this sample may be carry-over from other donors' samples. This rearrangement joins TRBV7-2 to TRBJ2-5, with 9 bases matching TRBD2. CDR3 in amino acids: CASSPPGWGTSSLGETQYF. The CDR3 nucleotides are TGTGCCAGCAGCCCTCCCGGTTGGGGGACTAGCAGCTTGGGGGAGACCCAGTACTTC. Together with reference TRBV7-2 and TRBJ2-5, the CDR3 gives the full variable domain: GAGVSQSPSNKVTEKGKDVELRCDPISGHTALYWYRQSLGQGLEFLIYFQGNSAPDKSGLPSDRFSAERTGGSVSTLTIQRTQQEDSAVYLCASSPPGWGTSSLGETQYFGPGTRLLVL.